This T cell receptor beta chain was obtained from a study of monozygotic twins with inflammatory bowel disease. Per-sample cDNA came from eight separate reactions. Amplification used two nested PCRs: 15 to 20 cycles, then around 9 cycles, on TCRalpha/TCRbeta cDNA. TCRdb re-called the 5' RACE reads; one entry per CDR3 protein, DNA not given. The specimen's table records 140,000 to 150,000 distinct CDR3 sequences. The germline V gene encodes CDR1 SGHAT and CDR2 FQNNGV. The CDR3 spans 13 residues. Sample: blood. The rearrangement links TRBV11-2 to TRBJ2-2. The source is a human donor with ulcerative colitis or Crohn's disease, or a healthy co-twin of an affected twin (not recorded which). This chain's CDR3 is CASSLWAAGELFF.